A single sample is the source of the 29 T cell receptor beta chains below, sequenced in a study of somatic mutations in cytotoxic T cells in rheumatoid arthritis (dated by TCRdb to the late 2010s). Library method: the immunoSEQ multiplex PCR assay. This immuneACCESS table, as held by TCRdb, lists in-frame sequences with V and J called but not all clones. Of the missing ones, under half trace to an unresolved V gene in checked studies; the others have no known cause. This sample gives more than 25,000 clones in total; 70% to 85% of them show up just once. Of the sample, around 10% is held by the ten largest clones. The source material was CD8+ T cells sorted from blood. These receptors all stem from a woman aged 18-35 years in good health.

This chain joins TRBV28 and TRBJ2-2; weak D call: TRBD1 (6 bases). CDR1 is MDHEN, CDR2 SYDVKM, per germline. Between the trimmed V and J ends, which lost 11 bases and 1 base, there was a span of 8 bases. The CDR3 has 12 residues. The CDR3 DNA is TGTGCCGTACAGGGGAACACCGGGGAGCTGTTTTTT. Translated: CAVQGNTGELFF.

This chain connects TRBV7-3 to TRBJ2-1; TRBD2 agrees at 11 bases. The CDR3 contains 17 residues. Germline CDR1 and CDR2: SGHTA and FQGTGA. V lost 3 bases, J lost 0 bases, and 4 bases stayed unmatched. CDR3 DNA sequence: TGTGCCAGCAGCTTGACTAGCGGGATTAGCTCCTACAATGAGCAGTTCTTC. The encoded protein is CASSLTSGISSYNEQFF.

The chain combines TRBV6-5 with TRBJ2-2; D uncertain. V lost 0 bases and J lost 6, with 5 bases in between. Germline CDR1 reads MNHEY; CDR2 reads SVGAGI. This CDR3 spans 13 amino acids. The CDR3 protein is CASSYSLSGELFF. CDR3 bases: TGTGCCAGCAGTTACTCCCTCTCCGGGGAGCTGTTTTTT.

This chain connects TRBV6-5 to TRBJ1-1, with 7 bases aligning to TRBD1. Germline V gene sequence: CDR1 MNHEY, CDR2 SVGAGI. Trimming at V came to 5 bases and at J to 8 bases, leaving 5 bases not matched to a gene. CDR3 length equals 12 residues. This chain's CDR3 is CASSGTDYEAFF. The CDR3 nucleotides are TGTGCCAGCAGTGGGACAGATTACGAAGCTTTCTTT.

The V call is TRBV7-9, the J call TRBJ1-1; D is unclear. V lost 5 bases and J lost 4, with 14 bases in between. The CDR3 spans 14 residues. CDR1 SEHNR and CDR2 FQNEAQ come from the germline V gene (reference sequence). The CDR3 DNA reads TGTGCCAGCAGCCCGGGAGGGTACGGCACTGAAGCTTTCTTT. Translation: CASSPGGYGTEAFF. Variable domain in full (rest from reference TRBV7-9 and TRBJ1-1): DTGVSQNPRHKITKRGQNVTFRCDPISEHNRLYWYRQTLGQGPEFLTYFQNEAQLEKSRLLSDRFSAERPKGSFSTLEIQRTEQGDSAMYLCASSPGGYGTEAFFGQGTRLTVV.

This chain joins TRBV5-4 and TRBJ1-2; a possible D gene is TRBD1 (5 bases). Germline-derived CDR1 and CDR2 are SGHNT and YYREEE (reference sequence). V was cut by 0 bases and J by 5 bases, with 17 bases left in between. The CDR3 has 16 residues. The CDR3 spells CASSLEGPGGGYGYTF. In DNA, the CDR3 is TGTGCCAGCAGCTTGGAAGGTCCGGGGGGAGGGTATGGCTACACCTTC.

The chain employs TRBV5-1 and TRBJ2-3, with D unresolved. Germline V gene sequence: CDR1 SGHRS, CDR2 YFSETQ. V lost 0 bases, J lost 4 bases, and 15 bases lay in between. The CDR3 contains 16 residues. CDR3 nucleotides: TGCGCCAGCAGCTTGGGGTCGTGGGTTTTGGCAGATACGCAGTATTTT. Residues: CASSLGSWVLADTQYF.

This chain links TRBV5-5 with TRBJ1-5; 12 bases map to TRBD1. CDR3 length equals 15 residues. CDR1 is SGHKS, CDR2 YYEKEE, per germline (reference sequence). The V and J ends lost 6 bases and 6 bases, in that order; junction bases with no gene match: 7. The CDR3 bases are TGTGCCAGCACCCCGGGACAGGGGGCTGGTCAGCCCCAGCATTTT. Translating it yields CASTPGQGAGQPQHF.

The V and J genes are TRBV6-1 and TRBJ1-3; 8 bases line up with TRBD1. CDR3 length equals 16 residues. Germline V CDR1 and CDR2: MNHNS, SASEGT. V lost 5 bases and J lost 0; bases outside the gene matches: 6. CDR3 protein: CASSKGTGPSGNTIYF. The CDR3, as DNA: TGTGCCAGCAGTAAAGGGACAGGACCCTCTGGAAACACCATATATTTT.

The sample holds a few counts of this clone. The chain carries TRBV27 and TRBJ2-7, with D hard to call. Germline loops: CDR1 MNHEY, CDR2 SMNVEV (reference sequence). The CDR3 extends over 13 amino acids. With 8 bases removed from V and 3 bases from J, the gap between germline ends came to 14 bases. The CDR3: CASGPGSSYEQYF. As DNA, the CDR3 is TGTGCCAGCGGCCCAGGTTCTAGCTACGAGCAGTACTTC.

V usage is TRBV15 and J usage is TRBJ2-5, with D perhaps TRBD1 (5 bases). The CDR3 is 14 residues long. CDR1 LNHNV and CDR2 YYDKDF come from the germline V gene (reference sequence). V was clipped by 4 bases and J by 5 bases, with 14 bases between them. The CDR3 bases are TGTGCCACCAGCAATTTCAGGGATTTGGAGACCCAGTACTTC. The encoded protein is CATSNFRDLETQYF.

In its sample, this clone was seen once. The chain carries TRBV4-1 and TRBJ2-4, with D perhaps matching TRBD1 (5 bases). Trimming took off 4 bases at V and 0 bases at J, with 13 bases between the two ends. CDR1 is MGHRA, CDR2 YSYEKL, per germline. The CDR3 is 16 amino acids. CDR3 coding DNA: TGCGCCAGCAGCCCCGACAGATCTAAAGCCAAAAACATTCAGTACTTC. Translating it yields CASSPDRSKAKNIQYF.

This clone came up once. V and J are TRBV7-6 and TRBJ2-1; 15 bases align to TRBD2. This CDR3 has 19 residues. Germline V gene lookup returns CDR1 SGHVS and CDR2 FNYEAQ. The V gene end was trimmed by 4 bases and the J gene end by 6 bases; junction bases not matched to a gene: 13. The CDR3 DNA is TGTGCCAGCAGCTGGGGGACTAGCGGGGGGACAACACCTACCAATGAGCAGTTCTTC. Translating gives CASSWGTSGGTTPTNEQFF.

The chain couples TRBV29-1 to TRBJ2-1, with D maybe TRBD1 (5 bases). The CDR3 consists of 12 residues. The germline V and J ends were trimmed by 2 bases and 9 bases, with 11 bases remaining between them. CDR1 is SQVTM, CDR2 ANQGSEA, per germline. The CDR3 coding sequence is TGCAGCGTTGAACCGCAGGGTACTGAGCAGTTCTTC. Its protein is CSVEPQGTEQFF.

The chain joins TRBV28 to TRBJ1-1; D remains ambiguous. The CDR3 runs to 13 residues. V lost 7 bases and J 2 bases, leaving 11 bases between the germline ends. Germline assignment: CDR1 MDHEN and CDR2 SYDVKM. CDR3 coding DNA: TGTGCCAGCACCCGGGGAAGAAACACTGAAGCTTTCTTT. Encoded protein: CASTRGRNTEAFF. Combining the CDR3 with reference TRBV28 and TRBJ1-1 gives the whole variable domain DVKVTQSSRYLVKRTGEKVFLECVQDMDHENMFWYRQDPGLGLRLIYFSYDVKMKEKGDIPEGYSVSREKKERFSLILESASTNQTSMYLCASTRGRNTEAFFGQGTRLTVV.

The CDR3 region is CASSTQGPTYEQYF. CDR3 nucleotide sequence: TGTGCCAGCTCAACTCAGGGGCCCACCTACGAGCAGTACTTC. This chain joins TRBV18 and TRBJ2-7; a weak D match, TRBD1 (6 bases). CDR3 length: 14 amino acids. Germline CDR1 and CDR2: KGHSH and LQKENI. Trimming took 5 bases from V and 2 from J, leaving 13 bases between them.

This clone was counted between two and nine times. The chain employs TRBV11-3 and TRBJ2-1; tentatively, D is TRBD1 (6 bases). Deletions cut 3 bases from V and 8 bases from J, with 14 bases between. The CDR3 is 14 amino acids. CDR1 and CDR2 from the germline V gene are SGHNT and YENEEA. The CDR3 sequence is CASSFVGKGDEQFF. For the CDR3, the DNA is TGTGCCAGCAGCTTCGTCGGGAAGGGGGATGAGCAGTTCTTC.

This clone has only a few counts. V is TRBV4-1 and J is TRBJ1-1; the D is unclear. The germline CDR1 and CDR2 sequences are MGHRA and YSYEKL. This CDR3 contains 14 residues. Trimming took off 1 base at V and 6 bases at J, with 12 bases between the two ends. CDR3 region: CASSQGPATPEAFF. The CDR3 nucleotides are TGCGCCAGCAGCCAAGGCCCGGCAACACCTGAAGCTTTCTTT.

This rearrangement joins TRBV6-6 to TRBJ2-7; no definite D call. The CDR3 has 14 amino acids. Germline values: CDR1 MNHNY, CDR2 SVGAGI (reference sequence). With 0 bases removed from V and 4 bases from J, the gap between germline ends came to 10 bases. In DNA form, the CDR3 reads TGTGCCAGCAGTTACTCCGTACTTTCTTACGAGCAGTACGTC. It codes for CASSYSVLSYEQYV.

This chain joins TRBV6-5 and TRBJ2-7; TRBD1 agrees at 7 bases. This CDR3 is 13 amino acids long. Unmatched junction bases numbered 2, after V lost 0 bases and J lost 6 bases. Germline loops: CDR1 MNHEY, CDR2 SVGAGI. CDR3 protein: CASSYSRDSEQYF. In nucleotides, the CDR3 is TGTGCCAGCAGTTACTCAAGGGACAGCGAGCAGTACTTC.

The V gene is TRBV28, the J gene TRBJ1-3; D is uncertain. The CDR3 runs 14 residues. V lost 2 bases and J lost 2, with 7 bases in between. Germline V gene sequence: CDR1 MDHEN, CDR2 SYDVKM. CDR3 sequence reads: CASSLRGTGNTIYF. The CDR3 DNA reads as TGTGCCAGCAGTTTAAGAGGGACTGGAAACACCATATATTTT.

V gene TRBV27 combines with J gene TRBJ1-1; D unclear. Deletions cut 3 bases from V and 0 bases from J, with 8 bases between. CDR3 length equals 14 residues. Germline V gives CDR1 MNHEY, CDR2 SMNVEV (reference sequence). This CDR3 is CASSLGIVNTEAFF. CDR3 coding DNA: TGTGCCAGCAGTTTGGGCATAGTGAACACTGAAGCTTTCTTT.

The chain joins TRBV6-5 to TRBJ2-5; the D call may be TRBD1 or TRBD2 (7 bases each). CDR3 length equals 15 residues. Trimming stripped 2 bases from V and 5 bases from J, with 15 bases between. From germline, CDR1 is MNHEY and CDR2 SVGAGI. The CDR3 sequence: CASSYLSRGGETQYF. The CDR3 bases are TGTGCCAGCAGTTACCTATCCAGGGGGGGGGAGACCCAGTACTTC.

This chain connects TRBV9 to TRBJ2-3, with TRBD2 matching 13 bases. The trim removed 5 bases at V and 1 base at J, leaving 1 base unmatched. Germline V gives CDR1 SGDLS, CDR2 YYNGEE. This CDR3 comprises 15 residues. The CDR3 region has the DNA TGTGCCAGCAGTGGGACTAGCGGGGGCACAGATACGCAGTATTTT. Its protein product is CASSGTSGGTDTQYF.

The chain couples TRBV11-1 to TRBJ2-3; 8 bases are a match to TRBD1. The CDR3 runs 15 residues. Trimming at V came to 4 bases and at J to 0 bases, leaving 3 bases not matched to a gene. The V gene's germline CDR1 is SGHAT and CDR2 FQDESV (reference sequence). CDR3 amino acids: CASSYRDRSTDTQYF. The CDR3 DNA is TGTGCCAGCAGCTACCGGGACAGGAGCACAGATACGCAGTATTTT.

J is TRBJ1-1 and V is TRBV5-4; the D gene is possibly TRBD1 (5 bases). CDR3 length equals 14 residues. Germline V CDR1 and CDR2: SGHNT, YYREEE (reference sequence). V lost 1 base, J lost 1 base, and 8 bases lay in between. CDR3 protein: CASSLIQGNTEAFF. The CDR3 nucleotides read TGTGCCAGCAGCTTGATCCAGGGGAACACTGAAGCTTTCTTT.

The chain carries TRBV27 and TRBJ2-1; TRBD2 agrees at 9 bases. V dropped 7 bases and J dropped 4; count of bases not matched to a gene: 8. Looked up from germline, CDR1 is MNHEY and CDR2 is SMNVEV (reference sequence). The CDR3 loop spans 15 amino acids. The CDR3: CASTSAAGGYNEQFF. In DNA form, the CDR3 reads TGTGCCAGCACCTCTGCGGCGGGGGGGTACAATGAGCAGTTCTTC.

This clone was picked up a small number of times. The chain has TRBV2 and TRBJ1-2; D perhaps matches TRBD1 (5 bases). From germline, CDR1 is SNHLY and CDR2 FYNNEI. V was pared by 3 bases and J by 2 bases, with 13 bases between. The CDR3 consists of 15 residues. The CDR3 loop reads CASSEGTGRNYGYTF. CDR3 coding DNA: TGTGCCAGCAGTGAGGGGACCGGGAGAAACTATGGCTACACCTTC.

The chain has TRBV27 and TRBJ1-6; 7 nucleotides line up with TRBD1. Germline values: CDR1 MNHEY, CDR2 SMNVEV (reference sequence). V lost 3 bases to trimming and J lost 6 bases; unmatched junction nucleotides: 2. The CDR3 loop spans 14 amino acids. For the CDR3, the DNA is TGTGCCAGCAGTTTGGGGGACAGTAATTCACCCCTCCACTTT. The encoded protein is CASSLGDSNSPLHF.